The rows below give T cell receptor beta chains drawn from one sample of a study of tumor and adjacent non-tumor tissue in lung cancer. TCRdb called the multiplex PCR reads again in MiXCR, with one record for every CDR3 protein. The sample holds about 110,000 distinct CDR3 sequences; roughly 84% are singletons and the top ten take under 25%. The sequencing sample was made of lung tumor tissue. The receptors were sampled from a man aged 65 to 79 with non-small cell lung cancer. The CDR3 runs from the conserved cysteine through the conserved F or W. A D gene is named only where the DNA matches it firmly. Clone size, where shown, is once, few, many, or a class for clones that have expanded.

size	D	V	J	DNA	CDR3
once	NA	TRBV12-3/TRBV12-4	TRBJ1-1	TGTGCCAGCAGTTTTCGGGACACACAGACAATTTTCTTT	CASSFRDTQTIFF
NA	TRBD2	TRBV20-1	TRBJ2-1	TGCAGTGCTAGGGGTCCCAGCGGGGGGGCCGGTTGGGATGAGCAGTTCTTT	CSARGPSGGAGWDEQFF
NA	NA	TRBV12-3/TRBV12-4	TRBJ2-7	TGTGCCAGCAGTTTAAGGACAGTGGAGACCTACGAGCAGTACTTC	CASSLRTVETYEQYF
NA	NA	TRBV6-2/TRBV6-3	TRBJ2-2	TGTGCCAGCAGCGGAATTAACACCGGGGAGCTATTTTTT	CASSGINTGELFF
NA	NA	TRBV15	TRBJ2-3	TGTGTCACCCGCAGAGGCGATTCAGGGGTCCCAGATACGCAGTATTTT	CVTRRGDSGVPDTQYF
NA	NA	TRBV20-1	TRBJ2-7	TGCAGTGCTATTGGAGGACGGTCCCCTTACGAGCAGTATTTC	CSAIGGRSPYEQYF
once	NA	TRBV6-6	TRBJ1-1	TGTGCCAGCTCTGTCGGATTATCGAACACTGAAGCTTTCTTC	CASSVGLSNTEAFF
NA	NA	TRBV11-1	TRBJ1-2	TGTGAGAGCAGCTTATATAGATATGGCTACACCTTC	CESSLYRYGYTF
once	NA	TRBV7-8	TRBJ2-7	TGTATCAGCAGCTTAGGGTACGAGCAGTACTTC	CISSLGYEQYF
NA	TRBD1	TRBV25-1	TRBJ2-7	TGTGCCAGCATTCCCCCGACCGGGACAGGGTGGGGAAGCGAGCAGTACTTC	CASIPPTGTGWGSEQYF
NA	NA	TRBV10-1	TRBJ2-4	TGCGTCAGCAGTGAATCGGGACTTGACCGCGTTCAGTACTTC	CVSSESGLDRVQYF
NA	TRBD1	TRBV10-3	TRBJ2-7	TGTGTCATCAGTAAGAGGGACAGCTCCTACGAGCATTACTTC	CVISKRDSSYEHYF
NA	NA	TRBV28	TRBJ2-4	TGTGTCAGCAGTTCCTATCCTCTAGCCAAAAACATTCAGTACTTC	CVSSSYPLAKNIQYF
NA	NA	TRBV21-1	TRBJ2-1	TGTGCCAGCAGCAAAGAGGGCGAGCGGGTAAACAATGAGCAGTTCTTC	CASSKEGERVNNEQFF
few	TRBD1	TRBV5-4	TRBJ2-3	TGTGCCAGCAACCCTACAGGGGTCCTTACAGATACGCAGTATTTT	CASNPTGVLTDTQYF
once	NA	TRBV29-1	TRBJ2-5	TGCAGCGTTTATGAAGGGGGGCAAGTTCTGGAGACCCAGTACTTC	CSVYEGGQVLETQYF
NA	NA	TRBV4-2	TRBJ1-4	TGTGGCAGCAGGCACACAGGGACTAATGAAAAACGGTTTTTT	CGSRHTGTNEKRFF
NA	NA	TRBV10-2	TRBJ2-7	TGCGCCAGCAGTGAGGGGTTCGGGGGGCGCAGCGACGAGCATTACTTC	CASSEGFGGRSDEHYF
once	TRBD1	TRBV11-2	TRBJ1-1	TGTGCCAGTAGCCACCGGGACAGGAGTGCCGAAGCTTTCTTT	CASSHRDRSAEAFF
NA	NA	TRBV28	TRBJ1-1	TGTGCCAACAGCGTGGAGGGGATTGGTACCACTGAAGCTTTCTTT	CANSVEGIGTTEAFF